What follows are 2 T cell receptor beta chains derived from one specimen sequenced in a study of T cells in Graves' hyperthyroidism and ophthalmopathy. Regions amplified from RNA transcripts were the TCR beta CDR3 regions. The TCR CDR3 first-round RT-PCR relied on the HTBI primer set. MiXCR, applied by TCRdb to the multiplex PCR reads, yields one record per CDR3 protein. The sample includes roughly 500,000 distinct CDR3 sequences, 24% of them seen just once. Sequenced: blood. Receptor source: a woman aged 25 to 39 with Graves' ophthalmopathy.

In its sample, this clonotype was seen a few times. The J gene is TRBJ2-7, the V gene TRBV14; D possibly matches TRBD1 or TRBD2 (5 bases each). V was trimmed by 3 bases and J by 4 bases, leaving 16 bases between them. The CDR3 has 15 residues. CDR1 is SGHDN and CDR2 is FVKESK in the germline V gene. The CDR3 is CASSHWDLRGYEQYF. In DNA form, the CDR3 reads TGTGCCAGCAGCCATTGGGACCTTCGGGGATACGAGCAGTACTTC.

This clonotype has a count of ten or more. The CDR3 here is CAISVGQEQVYEQYF. CDR3 sequence (DNA): TGTGCCATCAGTGTGGGACAGGAACAAGTCTACGAGCAGTACTTC. V usage is TRBV10-3 and J usage is TRBJ2-7; TRBD1 matches at 8 bases. V was pared by 4 bases and J by 3 bases, with 8 bases of the junction left unmatched. The CDR3 covers 15 residues. Germline CDR1 is ENHRY and CDR2 is SYGVKD.